Presented here are 16 T cell receptor beta chains from one specimen sequenced in a study of T-cell reconstitution after alpha-beta-depleted transplantation in children. Unique molecular identifiers featured in how the TCRbeta library was prepared. TCRdb passed the PCR reads through MiXCR, listing each CDR3 protein once. The repertoire holds about 250,000 distinct CDR3 sequences, with 20% to 30% as singletons. The sequencing used PBMCs, mostly from graft donor cells, collected 360 days after TCRalphabeta/CD19-depleted stem cell transplant. These receptors came from a female patient between 2 and 10 years old who had a stem cell transplant for congenital amegakaryocytic thrombocytopenia, so the T cells may come from the graft donor.

The genes are TRBV7-2 and TRBJ2-7; D not certain. Per germline, CDR1 SGHTA and CDR2 FQGNSA. The CDR3 spans 13 residues. Trimming took off 7 bases at V and 2 bases at J, with 12 bases between the two ends. The CDR3 region has the DNA TGTGCCAGCACCGTCGCCGCCCCCTACGAGCAGTACTTC. Translation: CASTVAAPYEQYF.

A few counts support this clonotype. The rearrangement uses TRBV5-5 and TRBJ2-7, with 7 bases matching TRBD1. With 3 bases clipped from V and 4 bases from J, the junction kept 7 bases outside the gene matches. CDR3 length equals 14 residues. Germline lookup yields CDR1 SGHKS and CDR2 YYEKEE (reference sequence). This chain's CDR3 is CASSSDRVEYEQYF. CDR3 nucleotide sequence: TGTGCCAGCAGCTCCGACAGGGTCGAGTACGAGCAGTACTTC.

The rearrangement uses TRBV2 and TRBJ2-1, with D uncertain. There are 13 residues in the CDR3. CDR1 is SNHLY, CDR2 FYNNEI, per germline. Trimming took 0 bases from V and 7 from J, leaving 7 bases between them. CDR3 DNA sequence: TGTGCCAGCAGTGAAGCTCCCGGGAATGAGCAGTTCTTC. Translating it yields CASSEAPGNEQFF.

The chain carries TRBV20-1 and TRBJ2-1; weak D call: TRBD2 (6 bases). This CDR3 is 15 amino acids long. Deletions cut 1 base from V and 9 bases from J, with 19 bases between. Germline V gene lookup returns CDR1 DFQATT and CDR2 SNEGSKA (reference sequence). CDR3 region: CSARATPSFGGEQFF. The CDR3 region has the DNA TGCAGTGCTAGAGCAACCCCCAGCTTCGGGGGTGAGCAGTTCTTC.

The chain joins TRBV5-1 to TRBJ2-3, with D possibly TRBD1 on 5 matching bases. The V end lost 4 bases, the J end lost 0 bases, and 12 bases lay between the germline ends. The CDR3 consists of 15 residues. The germline CDR1 and CDR2 sequences are SGHRS and YFSETQ. The CDR3 nucleotides are TGCGCCAGCAGCGTGGACACCCAAAGCACAGATACGCAGTATTTT. Protein: CASSVDTQSTDTQYF. The variable domain in full, with the rest retrieved from reference TRBV5-1 and TRBJ2-3, is KAGVTQTPRYLIKTRGQQVTLSCSPISGHRSVSWYQQTPGQGLQFLFEYFSETQRNKGNFPGRFSGRQFSNSRSEMNVSTLELGDSALYLCASSVDTQSTDTQYFGPGTRLTVL.

The V call is TRBV20-1, the J call TRBJ2-5; no clear D. Germline lookup yields CDR1 DFQATT and CDR2 SNEGSKA (reference sequence). This CDR3 contains 13 residues. With 3 bases removed from V and 5 bases from J, the gap between germline ends came to 13 bases. In DNA form, the CDR3 reads TGCAGTGCTAGTTTGGGATTTGAGGAGACCCAGTACTTC. The encoded protein is CSASLGFEETQYF.

The chain links TRBV5-1 to TRBJ2-1; no firm D call. The germline gives CDR1 SGHRS, CDR2 YFSETQ. V gave up 1 base and J gave up 1 base, with 6 bases separating them. The CDR3 extends over 14 amino acids. CDR3 amino acids: CASSLSESYNEQFF. The DNA of the CDR3 is TGCGCCAGCAGCTTGTCCGAATCCTACAATGAGCAGTTCTTC.

This clonotype was counted between two and nine times. V usage is TRBV12-3 or TRBV12-4 and J usage is TRBJ2-3; D gene unclear. The CDR3 sequence is 12 residues long. The V end was cut by 5 bases, the J end by 4 bases, with 7 bases between. CDR3 coding DNA: TGTGCCAGCAGTACCATTTCAGATACGCAGTATTTT. Translation: CASSTISDTQYF.

In this sample, this clonotype turned up many times. In DNA form, the CDR3 reads TGTGCCAGCAGCATGAGCTCCTACAATGAGCAGTTCTTC. Protein sequence: CASSMSSYNEQFF. V gene TRBV7-3 combines with J gene TRBJ2-1, with unresolved D. Per germline, CDR1 SGHTA and CDR2 FQGTGA. The germline V and J ends were trimmed by 5 bases and 0 bases, with 5 bases remaining between them. This CDR3 spans 13 amino acids.

This rearrangement joins TRBV7-8 to TRBJ2-1; 11 bases map to TRBD2. The CDR3 runs to 16 residues. V trimming: 5 bases; J trimming: 7 bases; junction bases outside the gene matches: 10. In germline, CDR1 is SGHVS, CDR2 FQNEAQ. The CDR3 sequence is CASSIKRLAGLNEQFF. The CDR3 region has the DNA TGTGCCAGCAGCATAAAACGACTAGCGGGACTGAATGAGCAGTTCTTC. The full variable domain, with the rest looked up from reference TRBV7-8 and TRBJ2-1, is GAGVSQSPRYKVAKRGQDVALRCDPISGHVSLFWYQQALGQGPEFLTYFQNEAQLDKSGLPSDRFFAERPEGSVSTLKIQRTQQEDSAVYLCASSIKRLAGLNEQFFGPGTRLTVL.

This clonotype was found a few times. This chain connects TRBV12-3 or TRBV12-4 to TRBJ1-1; no definite D call. Trimming took 3 bases from V and 5 from J, leaving 13 bases between them. The CDR3 has 14 amino acids. CDR3 DNA sequence: TGTGCCAGCAGTTTTATCGGGTTTGTTACTGAAGCTTTCTTT. This encodes CASSFIGFVTEAFF.

The genes are TRBV6-6 and TRBJ2-7; TRBD1 agrees at 7 bases. This CDR3 has 13 residues. From germline, CDR1 is MNHNY and CDR2 SVGAGI (reference sequence). The V and J ends lost 2 bases and 3 bases, in that order; junction bases with no gene match: 1. Here the CDR3 reads CASSYHRGYEQYF. DNA of the CDR3: TGTGCCAGCAGTTACCACAGGGGCTACGAGCAGTACTTC.

The sample holds a few counts of this clonotype. The chain links TRBV27 to TRBJ1-6; D not certain. Germline V CDR1 and CDR2: MNHEY, SMNVEV (reference sequence). V shed 3 bases and J shed 7 bases, with 4 bases lying between them. There are 12 residues in the CDR3. The CDR3 DNA is TGTGCCAGCAGTTTCCCGAATTCACCCCTCCACTTT. Its translation is CASSFPNSPLHF.

This clonotype was picked up a small number of times. The V gene is TRBV20-1, the J gene TRBJ2-1; 15 nucleotides agree with TRBD2. This CDR3 is built from 14 residues. The V segment lost 5 bases and the J segment 8 bases; nucleotides outside the gene matches: 4. Germline loops: CDR1 DFQATT, CDR2 SNEGSKA (reference sequence). The DNA for the CDR3 is TGCAGTGCTTGGACTAGCGGGAGGGGGTATGAGCAGTTCTTC. This sequence encodes CSAWTSGRGYEQFF.

The table lists this clonotype with a few counts. V and J are TRBV20-1 and TRBJ2-2; 8 positions match TRBD2. The length of the CDR3 is 17 residues. V was pared by 0 bases and J by 1 base, with 7 bases of the junction left unmatched. The germline gives CDR1 DFQATT, CDR2 SNEGSKA (reference sequence). The CDR3 region has the DNA TGCAGTGCTAGAGACATCGCTAGCGGGCGGAACACCGGGGAGCTGTTTTTT. Protein sequence: CSARDIASGRNTGELFF.

This clonotype was seen a few times. The chain carries TRBV11-2 and TRBJ2-1; no clear D. The V end was cut by 2 bases, the J end by 5 bases, with 10 bases between. CDR1 SGHAT and CDR2 FQNNGV come from the germline V gene. This CDR3 contains 14 residues. The CDR3 DNA reads as TGTGCCAGCAGCTTAACCCTGGGGAACAATGAGCAGTTCTTC. Translation: CASSLTLGNNEQFF. Using reference TRBV11-2 and TRBJ2-1 for the parts outside the CDR3, the full variable domain is EAGVAQSPRYKIIEKRQSVAFWCNPISGHATLYWYQQILGQGPKLLIQFQNNGVVDDSQLPKDRFSAERLKGVDSTLKIQPAKLEDSAVYLCASSLTLGNNEQFFGPGTRLTVL.